This T cell receptor (beta chain) was identified in a study of T cell changes during pregnancy in multiple sclerosis. Using immunoSEQ multiplex PCR, the repertoire was profiled, and TCRdb retains in-frame clones only, with some absent. The sample records some 71,000 clones, roughly 90% being singletons. Trimming cost V 7 bases and J 1 base; bases outside gene matches: 10. The CDR3 runs to 16 residues. CDR1 is ENHRY, CDR2 SYGVKD, per germline. The gene calls are TRBV10-3 and TRBJ1-5; TRBD1 matches 7 bases. The starting material was CD4+ T cells from peripheral blood mononuclear cells, obtained in the third trimester of pregnancy. This clonotype was sampled from a female donor in good health, enrolled as a control in a pregnancy study. The CDR3 DNA reads TGTGCCATCAATTTGGAGGGGGCGGTAAGCAATCAGCCCCAGCATTTT. As protein: CAINLEGAVSNQPQHF.